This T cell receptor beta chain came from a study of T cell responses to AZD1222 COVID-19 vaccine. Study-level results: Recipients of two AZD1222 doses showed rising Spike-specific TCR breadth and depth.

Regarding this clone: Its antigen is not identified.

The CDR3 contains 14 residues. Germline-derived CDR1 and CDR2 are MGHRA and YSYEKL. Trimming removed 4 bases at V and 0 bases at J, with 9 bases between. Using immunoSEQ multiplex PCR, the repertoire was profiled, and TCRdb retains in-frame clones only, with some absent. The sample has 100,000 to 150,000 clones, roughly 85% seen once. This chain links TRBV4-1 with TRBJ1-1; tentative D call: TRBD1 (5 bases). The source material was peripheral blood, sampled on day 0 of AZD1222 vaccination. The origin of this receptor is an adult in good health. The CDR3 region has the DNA TGCGCCAGCAGCCCGGGACCGATGAACACTGAAGCTTTCTTT. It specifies CASSPGPMNTEAFF.